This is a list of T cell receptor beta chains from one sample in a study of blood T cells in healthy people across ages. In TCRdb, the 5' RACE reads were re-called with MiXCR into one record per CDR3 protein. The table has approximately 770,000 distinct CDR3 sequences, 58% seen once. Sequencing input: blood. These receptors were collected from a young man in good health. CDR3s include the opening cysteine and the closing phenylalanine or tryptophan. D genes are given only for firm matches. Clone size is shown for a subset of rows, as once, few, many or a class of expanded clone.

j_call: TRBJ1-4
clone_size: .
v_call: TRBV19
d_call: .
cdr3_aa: CASSMAGKEKLFF
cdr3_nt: TGTGCCAGTAGTATGGCAGGGAAGGAAAAACTGTTTTTT

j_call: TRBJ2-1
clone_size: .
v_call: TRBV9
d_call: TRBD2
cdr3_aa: CASSPMSGMGNEQFF
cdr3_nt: TGTGCCAGCAGCCCCATGAGCGGGATGGGTAATGAGCAGTTCTTC

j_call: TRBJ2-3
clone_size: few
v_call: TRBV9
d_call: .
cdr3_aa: CASSVVAVGDTQYF
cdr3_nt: TGTGCCAGCAGCGTAGTAGCAGTTGGAGATACGCAGTATTTT

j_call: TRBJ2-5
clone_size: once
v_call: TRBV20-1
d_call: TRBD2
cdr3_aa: CSARFLAGLRETQYF
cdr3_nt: TGCAGTGCTAGATTCCTAGCGGGACTAAGGGAGACCCAGTACTTC

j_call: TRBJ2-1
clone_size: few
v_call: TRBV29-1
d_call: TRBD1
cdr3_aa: CSVEVWDSSYNEQFF
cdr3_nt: TGCAGCGTTGAAGTTTGGGACAGTTCCTACAATGAGCAGTTCTTC

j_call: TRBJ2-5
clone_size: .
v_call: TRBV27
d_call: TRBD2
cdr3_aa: CAGREPGLAGGQETQYF
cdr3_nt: TGTGCCGGCAGGGAACCGGGACTAGCGGGAGGGCAAGAGACCCAGTACTTC

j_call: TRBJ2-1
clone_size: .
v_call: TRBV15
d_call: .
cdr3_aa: CATSRDPQDEQFF
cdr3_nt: TGTGCCACCAGCAGAGATCCCCAGGATGAGCAGTTCTTC

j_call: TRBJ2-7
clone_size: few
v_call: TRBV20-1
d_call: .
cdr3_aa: CSARDRGKSYEQYF
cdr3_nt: TGCAGTGCTAGAGATCGCGGCAAATCTTACGAGCAGTACTTC

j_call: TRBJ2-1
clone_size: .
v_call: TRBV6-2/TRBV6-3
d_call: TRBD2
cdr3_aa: CASSYLAGAGYNEQFF
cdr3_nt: TGTGCCAGCAGTTACTTAGCGGGAGCCGGTTACAATGAGCAGTTCTTC

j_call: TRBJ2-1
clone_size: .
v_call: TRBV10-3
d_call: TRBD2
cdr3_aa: CAIRAGLAIYNEQFF
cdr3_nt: TGTGCCATCAGAGCGGGACTAGCGATCTACAATGAGCAGTTCTTC

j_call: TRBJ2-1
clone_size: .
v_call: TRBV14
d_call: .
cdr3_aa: CASSQEVGVHEQFF
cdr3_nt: TGTGCCAGCAGCCAAGAAGTCGGGGTCCATGAGCAGTTCTTC

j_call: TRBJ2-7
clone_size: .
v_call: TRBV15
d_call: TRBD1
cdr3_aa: CATSRGTTGDEQYF
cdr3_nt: TGTGCCACCAGCAGGGGTACGACAGGGGACGAGCAGTACTTC

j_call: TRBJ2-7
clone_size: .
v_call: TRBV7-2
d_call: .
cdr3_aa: CASTRDRQYEQYF
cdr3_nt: TGTGCCAGCACCAGGGACCGCCAGTACGAGCAGTACTTC

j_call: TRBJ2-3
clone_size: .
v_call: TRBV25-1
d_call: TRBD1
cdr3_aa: CASGQGDRGVDTQYF
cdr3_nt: TGTGCCAGCGGGCAGGGGGACAGGGGGGTGGATACGCAGTATTTT

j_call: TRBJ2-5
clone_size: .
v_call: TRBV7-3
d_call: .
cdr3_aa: CASSLIGGIQETQYF
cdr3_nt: TGTGCCAGCAGCTTAATCGGTGGGATCCAAGAGACCCAGTACTTC

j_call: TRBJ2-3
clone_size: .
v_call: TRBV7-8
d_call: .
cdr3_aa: CASSLNPYDTQYF
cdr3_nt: TGTGCCAGCAGCTTAAATCCCTATGATACGCAGTATTTT

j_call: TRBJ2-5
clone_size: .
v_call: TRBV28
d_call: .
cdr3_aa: CASSLHPLETQYF
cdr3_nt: TGTGCCAGCAGTTTGCACCCTTTAGAGACCCAGTACTTC

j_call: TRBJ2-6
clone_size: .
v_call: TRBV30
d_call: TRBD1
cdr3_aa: CAWSGGTGANVLTF
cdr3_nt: TGTGCCTGGTCAGGGGGCACTGGGGCCAACGTCCTGACTTTC

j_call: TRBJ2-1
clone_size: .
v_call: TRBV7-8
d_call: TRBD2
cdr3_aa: CASSFRAGGGNEQFF
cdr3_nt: TGTGCCAGCAGCTTTCGAGCGGGAGGGGGCAATGAGCAGTTCTTC

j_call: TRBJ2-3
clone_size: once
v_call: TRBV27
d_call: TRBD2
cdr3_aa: CASSLGWGGEADTQYF
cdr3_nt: TGTGCCAGCAGCCTAGGATGGGGGGGTGAGGCAGATACGCAGTATTTT

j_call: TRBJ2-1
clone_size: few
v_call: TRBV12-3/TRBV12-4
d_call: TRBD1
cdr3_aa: CASSRDRDTYNEQFF
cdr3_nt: TGTGCCAGCAGTCGTGACAGGGATACCTACAATGAGCAGTTCTTC

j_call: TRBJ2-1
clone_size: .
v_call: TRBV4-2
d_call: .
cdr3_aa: CASSQDQQSHNEQFF
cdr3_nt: TGTGCCAGCAGCCAAGACCAACAGAGCCACAATGAGCAGTTCTTC

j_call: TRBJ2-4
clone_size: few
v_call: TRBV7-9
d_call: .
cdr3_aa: CASSQGSKNIQYF
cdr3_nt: TGTGCCAGCAGCCAGGGATCCAAAAACATTCAGTACTTC

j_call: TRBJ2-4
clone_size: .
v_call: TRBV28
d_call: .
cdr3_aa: CASSGPTTKNIQYF
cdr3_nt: TGTGCCAGCAGTGGGCCCACGACCAAAAACATTCAGTACTTC

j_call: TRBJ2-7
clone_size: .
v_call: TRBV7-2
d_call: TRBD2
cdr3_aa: CASSLRAGGISYEQYF
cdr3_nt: TGTGCCAGTAGCTTAAGAGCGGGAGGTATCTCCTACGAGCAGTACTTC

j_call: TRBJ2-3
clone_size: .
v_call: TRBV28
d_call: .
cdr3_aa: CASSPHTALTDTQYF
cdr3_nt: TGTGCCAGCAGTCCCCACACGGCCCTGACAGATACGCAGTATTTT